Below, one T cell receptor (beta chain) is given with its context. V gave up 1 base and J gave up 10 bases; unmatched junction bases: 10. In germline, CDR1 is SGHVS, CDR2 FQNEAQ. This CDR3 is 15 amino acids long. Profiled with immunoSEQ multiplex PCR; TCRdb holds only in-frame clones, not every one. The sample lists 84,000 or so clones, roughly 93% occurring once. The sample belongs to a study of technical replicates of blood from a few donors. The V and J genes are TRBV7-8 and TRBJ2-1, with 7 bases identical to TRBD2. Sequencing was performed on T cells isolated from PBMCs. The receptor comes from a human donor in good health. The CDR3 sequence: CASSLVLTSFPEQFF. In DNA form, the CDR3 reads TGTGCCAGCAGCTTAGTCTTGACTAGCTTCCCCGAGCAGTTCTTC.